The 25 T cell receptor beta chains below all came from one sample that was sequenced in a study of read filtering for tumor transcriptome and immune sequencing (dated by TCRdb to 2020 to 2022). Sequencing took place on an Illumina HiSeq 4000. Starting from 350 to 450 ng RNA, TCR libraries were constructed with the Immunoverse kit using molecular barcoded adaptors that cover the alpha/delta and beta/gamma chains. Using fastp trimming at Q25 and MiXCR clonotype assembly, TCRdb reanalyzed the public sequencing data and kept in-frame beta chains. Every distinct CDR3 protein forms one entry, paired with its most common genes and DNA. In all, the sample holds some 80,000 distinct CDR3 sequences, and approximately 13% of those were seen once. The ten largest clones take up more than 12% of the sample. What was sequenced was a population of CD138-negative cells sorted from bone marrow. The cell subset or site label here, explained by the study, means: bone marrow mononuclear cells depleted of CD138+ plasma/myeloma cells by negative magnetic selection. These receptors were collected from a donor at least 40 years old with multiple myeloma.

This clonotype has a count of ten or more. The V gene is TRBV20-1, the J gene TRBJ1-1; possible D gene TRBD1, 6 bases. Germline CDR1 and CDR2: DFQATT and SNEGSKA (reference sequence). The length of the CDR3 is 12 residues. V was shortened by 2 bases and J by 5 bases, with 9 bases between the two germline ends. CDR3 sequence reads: CSARQDRTEAFF. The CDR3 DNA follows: TGCAGTGCTAGACAGGACAGAACTGAAGCTTTCTTT.

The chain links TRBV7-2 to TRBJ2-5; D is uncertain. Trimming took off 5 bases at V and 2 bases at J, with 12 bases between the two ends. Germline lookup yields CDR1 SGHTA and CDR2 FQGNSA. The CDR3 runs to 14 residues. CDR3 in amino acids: CASSQFAVQETQYF. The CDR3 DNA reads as TGTGCCAGCAGCCAGTTCGCGGTGCAAGAGACCCAGTACTTC.

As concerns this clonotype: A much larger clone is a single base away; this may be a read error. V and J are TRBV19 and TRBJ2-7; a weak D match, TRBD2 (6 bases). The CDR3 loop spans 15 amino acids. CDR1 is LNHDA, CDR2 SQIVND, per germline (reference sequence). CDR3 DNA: TGTGCCAGTAGTGCGCCGGGTAGCGGCTCCTACGGGCAGTACTTC. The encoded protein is CASSAPGSGSYGQYF.

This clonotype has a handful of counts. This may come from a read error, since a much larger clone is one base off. Written as DNA, the CDR3 is TGTGCCAGCAGTCCTTCCGACACCAACGTCCTGACTTTC. Translation: CASSPSDTNVLTF. This chain joins TRBV12-3 or TRBV12-4 and TRBJ2-6; D is unresolved. The V gene lost 5 bases and the J gene lost 8 bases, with 10 bases spanning the gap. CDR3 length: 13 amino acids.

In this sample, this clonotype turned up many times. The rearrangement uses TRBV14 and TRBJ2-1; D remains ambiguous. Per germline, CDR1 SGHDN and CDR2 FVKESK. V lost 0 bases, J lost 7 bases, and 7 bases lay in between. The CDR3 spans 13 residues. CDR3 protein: CASSQDRSNEQFF. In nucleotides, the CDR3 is TGTGCCAGCAGCCAAGACAGGTCAAATGAGCAGTTCTTC.

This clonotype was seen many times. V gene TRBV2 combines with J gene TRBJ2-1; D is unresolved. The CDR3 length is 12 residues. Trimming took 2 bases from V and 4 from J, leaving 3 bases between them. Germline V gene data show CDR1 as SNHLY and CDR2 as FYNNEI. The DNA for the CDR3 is TGTGCCAGCAGTGAAACGTACAATGAGCAGTTCTTC. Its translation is CASSETYNEQFF.

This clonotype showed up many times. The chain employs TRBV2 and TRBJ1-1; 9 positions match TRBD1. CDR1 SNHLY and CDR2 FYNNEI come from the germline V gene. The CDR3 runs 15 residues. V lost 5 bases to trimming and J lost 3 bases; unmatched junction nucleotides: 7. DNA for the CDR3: TGTGCCAGCAGTTCCAGGACAGGGGCGTACACTGAAGCTTTCTTT. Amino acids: CASSSRTGAYTEAFF.

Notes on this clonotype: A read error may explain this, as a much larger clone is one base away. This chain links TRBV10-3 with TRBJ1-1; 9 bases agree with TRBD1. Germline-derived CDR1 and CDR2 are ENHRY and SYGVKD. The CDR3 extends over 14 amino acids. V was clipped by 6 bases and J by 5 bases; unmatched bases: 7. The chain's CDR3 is CAIRGRDRATEAFF. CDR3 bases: TGTGCCATCAGGGGTCGGGACAGGGCGACTGAAGCTTTCTTT.

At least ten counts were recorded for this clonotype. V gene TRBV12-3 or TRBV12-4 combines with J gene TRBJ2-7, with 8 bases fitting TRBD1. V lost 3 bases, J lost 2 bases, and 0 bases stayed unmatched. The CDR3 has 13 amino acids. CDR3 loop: CASSLTGAYEQYF. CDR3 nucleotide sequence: TGTGCCAGCAGTTTGACAGGGGCCTACGAGCAGTACTTC.

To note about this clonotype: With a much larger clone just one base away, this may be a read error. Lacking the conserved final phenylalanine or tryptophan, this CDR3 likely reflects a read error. CDR3 in DNA: TGTGCCAGCAGCCAAGGACCTCAACCGACTGAAGCTTTCTCT. This codes for CASSQGPQPTEAFS. V usage is TRBV4-1 and J usage is TRBJ1-1; D call uncertain. The length of the CDR3 is 14 residues. CDR1 is MGHRA, CDR2 YSYEKL, per germline.

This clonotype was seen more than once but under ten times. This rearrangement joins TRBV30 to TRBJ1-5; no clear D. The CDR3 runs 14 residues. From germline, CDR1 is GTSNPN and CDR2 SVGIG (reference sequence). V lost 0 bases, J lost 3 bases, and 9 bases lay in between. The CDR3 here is CAWSVGDLNQPQHF. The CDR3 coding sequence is TGTGCCTGGAGTGTAGGTGACCTCAATCAGCCCCAGCATTTT.

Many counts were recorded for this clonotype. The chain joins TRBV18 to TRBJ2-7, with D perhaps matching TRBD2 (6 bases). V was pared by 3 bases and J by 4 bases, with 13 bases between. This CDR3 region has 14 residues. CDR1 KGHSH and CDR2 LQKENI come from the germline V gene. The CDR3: CASSPGHGGYEQYF. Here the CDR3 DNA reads TGTGCCAGCTCACCCGGACACGGGGGATACGAGCAGTACTTC.

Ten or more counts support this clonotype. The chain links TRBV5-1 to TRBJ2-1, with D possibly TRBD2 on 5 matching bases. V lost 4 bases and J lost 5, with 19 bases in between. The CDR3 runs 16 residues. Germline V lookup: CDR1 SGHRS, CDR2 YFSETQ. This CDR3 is CASSRELVGKNNEQFF. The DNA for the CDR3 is TGCGCCAGCAGCCGAGAACTAGTGGGGAAGAACAATGAGCAGTTCTTC.

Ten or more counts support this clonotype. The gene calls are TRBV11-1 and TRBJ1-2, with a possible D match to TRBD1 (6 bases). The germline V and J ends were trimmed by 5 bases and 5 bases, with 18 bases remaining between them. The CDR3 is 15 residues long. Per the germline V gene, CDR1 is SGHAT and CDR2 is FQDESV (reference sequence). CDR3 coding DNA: TGTGCCAGCAGCCCGGAATATGGGGGCCGATATGGCTACACCTTC. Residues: CASSPEYGGRYGYTF.

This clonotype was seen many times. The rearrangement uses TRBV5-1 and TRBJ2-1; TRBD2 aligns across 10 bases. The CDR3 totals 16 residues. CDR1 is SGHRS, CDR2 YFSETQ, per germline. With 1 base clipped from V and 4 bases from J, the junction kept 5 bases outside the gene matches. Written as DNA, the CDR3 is TGCGCCAGCAGCTTGTTAACTAGCGGGGATTACAATGAGCAGTTCTTC. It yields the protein CASSLLTSGDYNEQFF.

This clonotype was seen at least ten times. CDR3 nucleotides: TGCAGCACCCGAAAGGGGCCGGTCACTGAAGCTTTCTTT. This sequence encodes CSTRKGPVTEAFF. V and J are TRBV20-1 and TRBJ1-1, with D tentatively TRBD1 (5 bases). CDR1 is DFQATT, CDR2 SNEGSKA, per germline (reference sequence). The CDR3 contains 13 residues.

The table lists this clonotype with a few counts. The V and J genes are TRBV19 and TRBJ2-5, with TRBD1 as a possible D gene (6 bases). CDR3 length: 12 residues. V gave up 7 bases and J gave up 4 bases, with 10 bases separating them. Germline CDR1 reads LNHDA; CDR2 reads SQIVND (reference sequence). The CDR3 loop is CASNVRGETQYF. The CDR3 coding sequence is TGTGCCAGTAATGTCAGGGGAGAGACCCAGTACTTC.

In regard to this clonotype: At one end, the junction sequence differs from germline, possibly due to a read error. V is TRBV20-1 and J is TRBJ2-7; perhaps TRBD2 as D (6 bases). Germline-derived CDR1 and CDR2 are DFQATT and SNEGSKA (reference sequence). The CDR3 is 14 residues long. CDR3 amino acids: CSARVGGAAYEQCF. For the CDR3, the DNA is TGCAGTGCTAGAGTTGGAGGGGCGGCCTACGAGCAGTGCTTC.

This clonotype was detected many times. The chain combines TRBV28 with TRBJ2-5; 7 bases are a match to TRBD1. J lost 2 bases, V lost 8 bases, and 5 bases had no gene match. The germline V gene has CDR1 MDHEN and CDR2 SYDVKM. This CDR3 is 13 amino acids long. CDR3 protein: CASSLQGQETQYF. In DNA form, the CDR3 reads TGTGCCAGCTCGCTACAGGGGCAAGAGACCCAGTACTTC. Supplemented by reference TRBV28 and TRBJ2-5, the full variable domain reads DVKVTQSSRYLVKRTGEKVFLECVQDMDHENMFWYRQDPGLGLRLIYFSYDVKMKEKGDIPEGYSVSREKKERFSLILESASTNQTSMYLCASSLQGQETQYFGPGTRLLVL.

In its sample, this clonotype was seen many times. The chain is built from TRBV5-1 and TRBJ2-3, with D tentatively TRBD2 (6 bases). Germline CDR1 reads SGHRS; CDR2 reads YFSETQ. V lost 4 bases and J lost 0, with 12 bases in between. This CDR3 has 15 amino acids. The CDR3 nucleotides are TGCGCCAGCAGCGGGGACGGGACTAGCACAGATACGCAGTATTTT. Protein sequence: CASSGDGTSTDTQYF.

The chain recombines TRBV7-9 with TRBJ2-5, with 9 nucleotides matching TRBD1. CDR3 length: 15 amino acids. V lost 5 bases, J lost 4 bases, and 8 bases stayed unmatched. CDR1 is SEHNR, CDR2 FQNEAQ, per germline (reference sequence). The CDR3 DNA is TGTGCCAGCAGCCCCCACTCGGGACAGGGAGAGACCCAGTACTTC. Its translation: CASSPHSGQGETQYF.

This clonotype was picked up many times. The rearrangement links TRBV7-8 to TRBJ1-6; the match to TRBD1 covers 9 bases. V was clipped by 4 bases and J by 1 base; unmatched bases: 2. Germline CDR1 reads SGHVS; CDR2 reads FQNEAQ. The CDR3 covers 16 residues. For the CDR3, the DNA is TGTGCCAGCAGCTACAGGGGGCGATCCTATAATTCACCCCTCCACTTT. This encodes CASSYRGRSYNSPLHF. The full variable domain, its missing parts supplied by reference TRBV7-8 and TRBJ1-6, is GAGVSQSPRYKVAKRGQDVALRCDPISGHVSLFWYQQALGQGPEFLTYFQNEAQLDKSGLPSDRFFAERPEGSVSTLKIQRTQQEDSAVYLCASSYRGRSYNSPLHFGNGTRLTVT.

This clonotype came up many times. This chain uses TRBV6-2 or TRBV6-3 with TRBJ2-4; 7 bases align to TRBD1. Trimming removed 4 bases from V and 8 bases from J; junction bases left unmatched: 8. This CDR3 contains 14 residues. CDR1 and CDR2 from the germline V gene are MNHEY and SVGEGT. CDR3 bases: TGTGCCAGCAGTTCTCGAGGGGGCTGGGACATTCAGTACTTC. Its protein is CASSSRGGWDIQYF.

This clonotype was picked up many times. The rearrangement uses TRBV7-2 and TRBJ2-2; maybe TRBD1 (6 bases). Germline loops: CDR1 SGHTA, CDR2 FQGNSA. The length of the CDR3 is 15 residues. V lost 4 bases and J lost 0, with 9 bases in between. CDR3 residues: CASSSTGTNTGELFF. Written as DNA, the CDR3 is TGTGCCAGCAGCTCCACAGGGACGAACACCGGGGAGCTGTTTTTT.

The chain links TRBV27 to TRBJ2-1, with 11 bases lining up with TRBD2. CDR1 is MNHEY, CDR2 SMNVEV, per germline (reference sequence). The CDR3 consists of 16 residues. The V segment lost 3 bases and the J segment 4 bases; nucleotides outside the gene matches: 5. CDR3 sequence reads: CASSFDGTSGYNEQFF. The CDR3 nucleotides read TGTGCCAGCAGTTTTGACGGGACTAGCGGTTACAATGAGCAGTTCTTC.